This T cell receptor (beta chain) was retrieved from a study of blood T cell repertoires in COVID-19. The data were produced by immunoSEQ multiplex PCR, yet TCRdb's version contains in-frame clones alone and is incomplete. This table has 200,000 to 250,000 clones, roughly 89% appearing once. CDR3 length: 16 amino acids. The junction had 5 bases not matched to a gene; V was cut back by 1 base and J by 0 bases. CDR1 is SGHVS and CDR2 is FQNEAQ in the germline V gene. The sample was peripheral blood. V and J are TRBV7-8 and TRBJ2-7, with 8 bases lining up with TRBD1. The clonotype originates from a man aged 55 to 70 who had recovered from COVID-19. The CDR3 sequence is CASSLVFGQGSYEQYF. The CDR3 nucleotides are TGTGCCAGCAGCTTAGTATTTGGACAGGGCTCCTACGAGCAGTACTTC.